The sequence of this T cell receptor beta chain was determined in a study of T cells after yellow fever vaccination. Study observations and caveats: Across the CD4 and CD8 compartments, a small share of clonotypes was present in both. At around 95% for CD4 and 88% for CD8, most primary-vaccination clones showed up again after the booster.

In its sample, this clonotype was seen a few times. Its antigen is currently unknown. TCR cDNA, made by 5'RACE template switching, carried an added universal primer site and UMIs. TCRdb used MiXCR to reprocess the 5' RACE reads, holding one entry per CDR3 protein. The repertoire holds a few hundred thousand distinct CDR3 sequences, with 6.5% to 8.5% as singletons. This CDR3 has 12 residues. CDR1 MNHEY and CDR2 SVGEGT come from the germline V gene. The ends lost 5 bases at V and 6 bases at J; junction bases unmatched: 3. The TCR sequence derives from a man younger than 35 who received the YFV17D yellow fever vaccine. This material consisted of PBMCs, taken roughly 45 days after the first yellow fever vaccination. This rearrangement joins TRBV6-2 or TRBV6-3 to TRBJ1-2; 7 bases match TRBD1. The chain's CDR3 is CASSTGQHGYTF. The CDR3 coding sequence is TGTGCCAGCAGTACGGGACAGCATGGCTACACCTTC.